The clone carrying this T cell receptor (beta chain) has a handful of counts. Its specificity is unknown. The data belong to a study of beta chain features in type 1 diabetes. Turning to the study itself: Age and gender were similar between patients and healthy donors, as were cell yields.

Study-level points and caveats: Naive, central memory and Treg TCRB repertoires appeared more alike in patients than in healthy donors. In all four CD4+ subsets, TCRB CDR3 length was significantly, moderately reduced in type 1 diabetes.

With V trimmed by 3 bases and J by 5 bases, 19 bases remained unmatched. The CDR3 length is 21 residues. CDR1 and CDR2 from the germline V gene are LGHNA and YNFKEQ. Reverse transcribing all isolated RNA meant expressed TCRB transcripts were sequenced. The data were produced by immunoSEQ multiplex PCR, yet TCRdb's version contains in-frame clones alone and is incomplete. This table holds some 640,000 clones, roughly 13% found once. The purity of all sorted populations exceeded 98%. The sequencing sample was made of naive CD4+ T cells from blood. The genes are TRBV4-2 and TRBJ2-5; 15 positions match TRBD2. This receptor was identified in a man younger than 35 with type 1 diabetes. The CDR3, as DNA: TGTGCCAGCAGCCAGAACTTACCGGGACTAGCGGGGGGTAGGAAAGGGGAGACCCAGTACTTC. Translating it yields CASSQNLPGLAGGRKGETQYF.